What follows is one T cell receptor beta chain and its context. Read data end 3 residues before the CDR3 end; the end is taken from the germline J gene. The entry originates in a study of T cells in women clearing cervical HPV infection. MY09/MY11 PCR detected cervical HPV DNA; dot-blot assigned genotypes. Sequencing used immunoSEQ multiplex PCR; TCRdb keeps in-frame clones, though not all of them. The sample has 21,000 or so clones, and its top ten clones hold approximately 25%. CDR1 is MNHNS, CDR2 SASEGT, per germline. V was trimmed by 0 bases and J by 8 bases, leaving 11 bases between them. The CDR3 contains 14 residues.

This chain links TRBV6-1 with TRBJ2-1; tentatively, D is TRBD2 (6 bases). The material sequenced was blood buffy coat. This receptor was identified in a woman aged 18 to 69 with a cervical HPV16 infection that either progressed to CIN3+ or cleared (not recorded which). CDR3 loop: CASSEALGGDEQFF. The CDR3 bases that were read are TGTGCCAGCAGTGAAGCGCTCGGAGGGGATGAG.